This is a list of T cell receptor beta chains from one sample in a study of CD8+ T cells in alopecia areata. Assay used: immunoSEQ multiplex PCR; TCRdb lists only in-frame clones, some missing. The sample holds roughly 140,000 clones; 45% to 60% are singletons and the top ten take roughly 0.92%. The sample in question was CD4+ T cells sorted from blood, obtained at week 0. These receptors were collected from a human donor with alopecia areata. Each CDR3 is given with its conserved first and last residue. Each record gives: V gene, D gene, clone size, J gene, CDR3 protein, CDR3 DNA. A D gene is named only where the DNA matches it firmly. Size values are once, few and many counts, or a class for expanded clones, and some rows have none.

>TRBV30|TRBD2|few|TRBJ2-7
CAWSVTSGRPQYF
TGTGCCTGGAGTGTAACTAGCGGGAGGCCTCAGTACTTC
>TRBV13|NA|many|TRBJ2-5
CASSPRRGIETQYF
TGTGCCAGCAGCCCTCGACGGGGGATTGAGACCCAGTACTTC
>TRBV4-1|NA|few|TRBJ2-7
CASSQEQVLYEQYF
TGCGCCAGCAGCCAAGAACAGGTACTTTACGAGCAGTACTTC
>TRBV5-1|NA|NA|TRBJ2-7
CASSSNVYEQYF
TGCGCCAGCAGCTCCAACGTCTACGAGCAGTACTTC
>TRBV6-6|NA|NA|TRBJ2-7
CASSSMGGGEQYF
TGTGCCAGCAGCTCGATGGGAGGGGGGGAGCAGTACTTC
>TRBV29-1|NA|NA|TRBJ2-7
CSVLTSYEQYF
TGCAGCGTCCTGACTTCTTACGAGCAGTACTTC
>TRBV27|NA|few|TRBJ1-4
CASSLLGEPNEKLFF
TGTGCCAGCAGTTTATTGGGGGAGCCTAATGAAAAACTGTTTTTT
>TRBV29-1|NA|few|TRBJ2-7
CSAGQGAAEQYF
TGCAGCGCCGGCCAAGGAGCCGCGGAGCAGTACTTC
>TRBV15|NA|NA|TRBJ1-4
CATSSLGEQANEKLFF
TGTGCCACCAGCAGCCTAGGGGAACAGGCTAATGAAAAACTGTTTTTT
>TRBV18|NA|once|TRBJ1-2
CASSPLGNYGYTF
TGTGCCAGCTCACCACTAGGGAACTATGGCTACACCTTC
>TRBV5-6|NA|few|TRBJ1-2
CASSLVARDGYTF
TGTGCCAGCAGCTTGGTGGCTCGGGATGGCTACACCTTC
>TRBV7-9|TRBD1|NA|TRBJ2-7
CASSQPGQGSYEQYF
TGTGCCAGCAGCCAACCGGGACAGGGGTCCTACGAGCAGTACTTC
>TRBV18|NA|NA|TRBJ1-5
CASSQGYSNQPQHF
TGTGCCAGCTCACAAGGGTATAGCAATCAGCCCCAGCATTTT
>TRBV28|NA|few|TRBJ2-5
CASSPRTDQETQYF
TGTGCCAGCAGTCCCCGGACGGATCAAGAGACCCAGTACTTC
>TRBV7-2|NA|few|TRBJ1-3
CASSMPQNTIYF
TGTGCCAGCAGTATGCCCCAAAACACCATATATTTT
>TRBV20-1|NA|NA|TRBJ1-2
CSAMGGGYTF
TGCAGTGCAATGGGTGGTGGCTACACCTTC
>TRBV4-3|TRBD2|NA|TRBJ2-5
CASSQDLGGAQYF
TGCGCCAGCAGCCAAGATTTGGGAGGGGCCCAGTACTTC
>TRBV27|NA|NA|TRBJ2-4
CASSNRQIAKNIQYF
TGTGCCAGCAGCAACCGCCAAATCGCCAAAAACATTCAGTACTTC
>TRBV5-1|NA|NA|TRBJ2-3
CASRGLAGTTDTQYF
TGCGCCAGCAGGGGGCTGGCAGGGACCACAGATACGCAGTATTTT
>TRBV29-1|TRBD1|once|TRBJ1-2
CSVGQGNHGYTF
TGCAGCGTGGGACAGGGGAACCATGGCTACACCTTC
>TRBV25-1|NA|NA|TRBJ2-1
CASSGAYNEQFF
TGTGCCAGCAGTGGCGCCTACAATGAGCAGTTCTTC
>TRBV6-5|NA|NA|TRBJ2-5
CASTRGIRGQETQYF
TGTGCCAGCACTCGGGGGATTAGGGGCCAAGAGACCCAGTACTTC
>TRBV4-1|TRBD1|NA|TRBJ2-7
CASSLPGTEGEQYF
TGCGCCAGCAGCCTCCCAGGGACAGAGGGCGAGCAGTACTTC
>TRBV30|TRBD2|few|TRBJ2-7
CAWNSGRGYEQYF
TGTGCCTGGAATAGCGGGAGGGGCTACGAGCAGTACTTC
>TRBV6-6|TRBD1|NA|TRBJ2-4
CASSRTGRGIQYF
TGTGCCAGCAGTAGGACAGGCAGGGGCATTCAGTACTTC
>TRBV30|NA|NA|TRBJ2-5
CAWSVGGETQYF
TGTGCCTGGAGTGTCGGTGGGGAGACCCAGTACTTC
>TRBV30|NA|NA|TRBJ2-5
CAWSPGAETQYF
TGTGCCTGGAGTCCGGGGGCCGAGACCCAGTACTTC
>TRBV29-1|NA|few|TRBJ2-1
CSVVGVGNNEQFF
TGCAGCGTTGTAGGGGTAGGGAACAATGAGCAGTTCTTC
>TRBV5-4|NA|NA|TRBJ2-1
CASSIDGTALSEQFF
TGTGCCAGCAGCATCGACGGGACTGCCCTAAGCGAGCAGTTCTTC
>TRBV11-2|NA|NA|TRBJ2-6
CASSLGITGANVLTF
TGTGCCAGCAGCTTAGGGATCACTGGGGCCAACGTCCTGACTTTC
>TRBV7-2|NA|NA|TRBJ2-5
CASTRDIYREQETQYF
TGTGCCAGCACCAGGGATATCTACAGGGAACAGGAGACCCAGTACTTC
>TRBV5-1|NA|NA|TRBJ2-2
CASSLGQTGELFF
TGCGCCAGCAGCTTGGGACAGACCGGGGAGCTGTTTTTT
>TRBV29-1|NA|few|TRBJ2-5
CSVGAVQETQYF
TGCAGCGTTGGGGCAGTCCAAGAGACCCAGTACTTC
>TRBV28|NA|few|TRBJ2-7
CASGLVPYEQYF
TGTGCCAGCGGACTGGTCCCCTACGAGCAGTACTTC
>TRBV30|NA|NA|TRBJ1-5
CAFEDRRGAQPQHF
TGTGCCTTCGAAGACAGGAGGGGAGCACAGCCCCAGCATTTT
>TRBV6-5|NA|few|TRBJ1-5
CASREPGFNQPQHF
TGTGCCAGCAGGGAACCGGGTTTCAATCAGCCCCAGCATTTT
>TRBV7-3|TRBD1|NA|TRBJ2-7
CASSLTRGNEQYF
TGTGCCAGCAGCTTAACCAGGGGGAACGAGCAGTACTTC
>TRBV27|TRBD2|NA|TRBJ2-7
CASSRTSGRDEQYF
TGTGCCAGCAGTCGTACTAGCGGGAGGGACGAGCAGTACTTC
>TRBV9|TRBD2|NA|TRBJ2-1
CASSPRLAVYNEQFF
TGTGCCAGCAGCCCACGACTAGCGGTATACAATGAGCAGTTCTTC
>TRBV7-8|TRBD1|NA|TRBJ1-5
CASSLRTGEKDSNQPQHF
TGTGCCAGCAGCTTAAGGACAGGGGAGAAAGATAGCAATCAGCCCCAGCATTTT
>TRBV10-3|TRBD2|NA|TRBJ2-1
CATERDRNEQFF
TGTGCCACCGAGCGGGACCGCAATGAGCAGTTCTTC
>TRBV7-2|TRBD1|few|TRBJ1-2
CASRLDRAAFNYGYTF
TGTGCCAGCAGATTGGACAGGGCCGCTTTTAACTATGGCTACACCTTC
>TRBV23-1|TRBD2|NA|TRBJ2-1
CASSQSDIAGGPNNEQFF
TGCGCCAGCAGTCAATCGGATATAGCGGGAGGGCCTAACAATGAGCAGTTCTTC
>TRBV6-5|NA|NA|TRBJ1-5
CASRGNNQPQHF
TGTGCCAGCCGGGGTAACAATCAGCCCCAGCATTTT
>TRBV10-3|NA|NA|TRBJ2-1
CAIRGLAGDEQFF
TGTGCCATCAGGGGGCTAGCTGGGGATGAGCAGTTCTTC
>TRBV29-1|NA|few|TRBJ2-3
CSVAWDTQYF
TGCAGCGTTGCTTGGGATACGCAGTATTTT